The 32 T cell receptor beta chains in this list originate from one sample, sequenced in a study of T cell responses to AZD1222 COVID-19 vaccine (dated by TCRdb to 2020 to 2023). In light of the paper, this sample's time point label describes: about 28 days (+/-7) after the second vaccine dose. The treatment or condition label, as the study defines it: meningococcal conjugate vaccine given as trial control. Library construction relied on the immunoSEQ multiplex PCR assay. Imported from immuneACCESS, the table was reduced by TCRdb to in-frame sequences with V and J called. These copies leave out some clones; in studies compared against another copy, an unresolved V gene accounts for under half, and the cause of the remainder is not known. The sample table holds tens of thousands of clones, of which around nine tenths were seen once. Of the sample, over 5.5% falls within the top ten clones. The sample was peripheral blood, taken 28 days after the second dose of the MenACWY control vaccine. The receptors here all came from an adult who received the MenACWY meningococcal vaccine as a control.

The rearrangement joins TRBV5-1 to TRBJ2-3; 13 positions match TRBD2. Germline CDR1 reads SGHRS; CDR2 reads YFSETQ. CDR3 length: 16 amino acids. V was pared by 5 bases and J by 7 bases, with 10 bases of the junction left unmatched. CDR3 protein: CASSFGLAGEGHTQYF. The CDR3 nucleotides are TGCGCCAGCAGTTTTGGACTAGCGGGAGAGGGGCATACGCAGTATTTT.

The chain links TRBV9 to TRBJ1-2; TRBD1 might be the D (6 bases). Germline assignment: CDR1 SGDLS and CDR2 YYNGEE. CDR3 size: 14 residues. Trimming cost V 6 bases and J 2 bases, with 14 bases left between them. CDR3 amino acids: CASTKTDSNYGYTF. Here the CDR3 DNA reads TGTGCCAGCACCAAAACGGACAGCAACTATGGCTACACCTTC.

The chain employs TRBV10-1 and TRBJ1-4; D possibly corresponds to TRBD1 (5 bases). V was clipped by 11 bases and J by 6 bases, with 16 bases between them. CDR1 WNHNN and CDR2 SYGVQD come from the germline V gene (reference sequence). CDR3 size: 13 residues. CDR3 nucleotides: TGCGCCCCTACCGACAGTTTATATGAAAAACTGTTTTTT. It codes for CAPTDSLYEKLFF.

The chain employs TRBV7-2 and TRBJ2-2; 8 positions match TRBD2. The J segment lost 5 bases and the V segment lost 8 bases, leaving 7 bases of the junction unmatched. The CDR3 runs to 14 residues. Germline CDR1 reads SGHTA; CDR2 reads FQGNSA. The CDR3: CASRGGVPTGELFF. The DNA for the CDR3 is TGTGCCAGCCGGGGGGGGGTCCCGACCGGGGAGCTGTTTTTT.

This clone was seen once. V usage is TRBV7-2 and J usage is TRBJ2-1; perhaps D is TRBD1 or TRBD2 (6 bases each). The CDR3 extends over 18 amino acids. CDR1 SGHTA and CDR2 FQGNSA come from the germline V gene. Trimming removed 1 base from V and 1 base from J, with 17 bases in between. CDR3 coding DNA: TGTGCCAGCAGCTTAGTTAGGGGGGCGGGGAGATCCTACAATGAGCAGTTCTTC. Its protein product is CASSLVRGAGRSYNEQFF.

This clone appeared a single time. The CDR3 nucleotides are TGTGCCAGCAGCTATGCCGCGAACACTGAAGCTTTCTTT. Residues: CASSYAANTEAFF. The chain employs TRBV7-2 and TRBJ1-1; D is uncertain. The V end lost 4 bases, the J end lost 1 base, and 7 bases lay between the germline ends. Germline V lookup: CDR1 SGHTA, CDR2 FQGNSA. This CDR3 region has 13 residues.

V and J are TRBV30 and TRBJ1-2, with D possibly matching TRBD1 (5 bases). The CDR3 runs to 14 residues. The V gene lost 2 bases and the J gene lost 3 bases, with 13 bases spanning the gap. Germline V gene lookup returns CDR1 GTSNPN and CDR2 SVGIG (reference sequence). CDR3 DNA: TGTGCCTGGAGTCCGGCCGGGGGACACTATGGCTACACCTTC. Amino acids: CAWSPAGGHYGYTF.

The rearrangement uses TRBV19 and TRBJ1-6; no firm D call. The CDR3 consists of 14 residues. V dropped 3 bases and J dropped 14 bases, with 17 bases sitting between them. Germline CDR1 LNHDA, CDR2 SQIVND (reference sequence). This chain's CDR3 is CASSIGESPGTLHF. CDR3 bases: TGTGCCAGTAGTATTGGGGAGTCCCCCGGCACCCTCCACTTT.

The chain carries TRBV11-2 and TRBJ2-1, with D hard to call. Germline V gives CDR1 SGHAT, CDR2 FQNNGV. This CDR3 is built from 13 residues. V gave up 1 base and J gave up 10 bases, with 11 bases separating them. This CDR3 is CASSLGGPTEQFF. The CDR3 bases are TGTGCCAGCAGCTTAGGTGGACCAACCGAGCAGTTCTTC.

CDR3 in amino acids: CASSQDVDGELFF. For the CDR3, the DNA is TGCGCCAGCAGCCAAGATGTCGACGGGGAGCTGTTTTTT. The rearrangement uses TRBV4-3 and TRBJ2-2; D is unclear. Germline V gives CDR1 LGHNA, CDR2 YSLEER. V lost 0 bases to trimming and J lost 7 bases, with 6 bases between them. The CDR3 covers 13 residues.

V usage is TRBV30 and J usage is TRBJ2-3; possible D gene TRBD2, 7 bases. Germline V gives CDR1 GTSNPN, CDR2 SVGIG (reference sequence). The CDR3 is 16 amino acids. Trimming removed 3 bases from V and 10 bases from J, with 26 bases in between. CDR3 in amino acids: CAWSRGLAVPGGAQYF. The CDR3 DNA reads as TGTGCCTGGAGCCGGGGGCTAGCGGTTCCAGGTGGGGCGCAGTATTTT.

The chain joins TRBV3-1 (or the pseudogene TRBV3-2) to TRBJ1-2; no clear D. The germline gives CDR1 LGHDT, CDR2 YNNKEL (reference sequence). The CDR3 runs 15 residues. With 4 bases removed from V and 6 bases from J, the gap between germline ends came to 18 bases. CDR3 bases: TGTGCCAGCAGCCTCCGGGGAGGGCCTAGGGATGGCTACACCTTC. Its protein product is CASSLRGGPRDGYTF.

This chain joins TRBV7-8 and TRBJ1-5; weak D call: TRBD1 (6 bases). This CDR3 is built from 16 residues. The V end lost 5 bases, the J end lost 0 bases, and 14 bases lay between the germline ends. Germline loops: CDR1 SGHVS, CDR2 FQNEAQ. The chain's CDR3 is CASSQLQGFSNQPQHF. DNA of the CDR3: TGTGCCAGCAGCCAATTACAGGGTTTTAGCAATCAGCCCCAGCATTTT.

The chain uses TRBV4-2 and TRBJ2-4; no firm D call. Germline CDR1 LGHNA, CDR2 YNFKEQ. V dropped 1 base and J dropped 5 bases, with 15 bases sitting between them. The CDR3 is 16 amino acids. This chain's CDR3 is CASSQGTQVGQNIQYF. The CDR3 DNA reads as TGTGCCAGCAGCCAAGGAACGCAAGTAGGGCAAAACATTCAGTACTTC.

The chain has TRBV28 and TRBJ1-4, with D possibly matching TRBD1 (6 bases). Trimming cost V 3 bases and J 4 bases, with 9 bases left between them. CDR3 length: 14 amino acids. Germline V CDR1 and CDR2: MDHEN, SYDVKM. This CDR3 reads CASSFGQINEKLFF. The CDR3 region has the DNA TGTGCCAGCAGTTTCGGACAGATTAATGAAAAACTGTTTTTT.

The rearrangement joins TRBV12-5 to TRBJ2-1; no definite D call. CDR3 length: 14 amino acids. V was clipped by 7 bases and J by 8 bases, with 18 bases between them. Germline V gene lookup returns CDR1 LGHNT and CDR2 FRNRAP. CDR3 nucleotide sequence: TGTGCTAGTGCCCAGGTTTCCCGTCCTGATGAGCAGTTCTTC. Residues: CASAQVSRPDEQFF.

The chain links TRBV5-1 to TRBJ1-3, with D uncertain. Trimming took off 0 bases at V and 1 base at J, with 11 bases between the two ends. CDR1 is SGHRS and CDR2 is YFSETQ in the germline V gene. The CDR3 has 16 residues. CDR3 loop: CASSLGKGSSGNTIYF. The CDR3 DNA reads TGCGCCAGCAGCTTGGGGAAGGGCAGTTCTGGAAACACCATATATTTT.

CDR3 sequence reads: CASSLDSVTGPNEQFF. CDR3 nucleotides: TGTGCCAGCAGCTTAGATTCAGTGACAGGGCCCAATGAGCAGTTCTTC. The chain uses TRBV7-6 and TRBJ2-1, with 7 bases lining up with TRBD1. The CDR3 is 16 amino acids. Germline trimming cut 1 base from V and 6 bases from J; bases unmatched to any gene: 9. CDR1 and CDR2 from the germline V gene are SGHVS and FNYEAQ.

The rearrangement uses TRBV30 and TRBJ2-5, with D tentatively TRBD2 (6 bases). V was cut by 2 bases and J by 4 bases, with 14 bases left in between. The germline V gene encodes CDR1 GTSNPN and CDR2 SVGIG (reference sequence). The CDR3 totals 14 residues. The CDR3 reads CAWSPEGPAETQYF. The CDR3 region has the DNA TGTGCCTGGAGTCCGGAGGGTCCAGCAGAGACCCAGTACTTC.

V is TRBV28 and J is TRBJ2-3; TRBD2 matches at 11 bases. CDR1 MDHEN and CDR2 SYDVKM come from the germline V gene. The CDR3 length is 17 residues. V shed 6 bases and J 3 bases; nucleotides not matched to a gene: 11. CDR3 protein: CASSPYSGRALTDTQYF. The CDR3 coding sequence is TGTGCCAGCAGCCCCTATAGCGGGAGGGCCCTGACAGATACGCAGTATTTT.

The rearrangement joins TRBV2 to TRBJ2-5; D could derive from TRBD1 or TRBD2 (5 bases each). The CDR3 totals 14 residues. Between the trimmed V and J ends, which lost 4 bases and 5 bases, there was a span of 14 bases. Germline V gene lookup returns CDR1 SNHLY and CDR2 FYNNEI. CDR3 loop: CASSGTGTPETQYF. The CDR3 bases are TGTGCCAGCAGTGGGACCGGGACCCCGGAGACCCAGTACTTC.

Here the CDR3 DNA reads TGCGCCAGCAGCTTGGTTACAGACGAGCAGTACTTC. Translation gives CASSLVTDEQYF. The rearrangement joins TRBV5-1 to TRBJ2-7; D is ambiguous. CDR3 size: 12 residues. The germline V gene has CDR1 SGHRS and CDR2 YFSETQ. Deletions cut 0 bases from V and 5 bases from J, with 6 bases between.

V and J are TRBV30 and TRBJ1-1, with TRBD1 identical over 8 bases. Germline V gene lookup returns CDR1 GTSNPN and CDR2 SVGIG (reference sequence). The CDR3 is 17 amino acids. V lost 0 bases, J lost 1 base, and 10 bases stayed unmatched. This CDR3 reads CAWSVPGGLRTNTEAFF. CDR3 nucleotides: TGTGCCTGGAGTGTACCAGGGGGCCTTCGGACGAACACTGAAGCTTTCTTT. The entire variable domain, with the rest obtained from reference TRBV30 and TRBJ1-1, is as follows: SQTIHQWPATLVQPVGSPLSLECTVEGTSNPNLYWYRQAAGRGLQLLFYSVGIGQISSEVPQNLSASRPQDRQFILSSKKLLLSDSGFYLCAWSVPGGLRTNTEAFFGQGTRLTVV.

This chain joins TRBV2 and TRBJ2-2; 9 nucleotides align to TRBD2. CDR1 and CDR2 (germline): SNHLY, FYNNEI. The CDR3 contains 16 residues. Trimming cost V 6 bases and J 0 bases; bases outside gene matches: 5. CDR3 coding DNA: TGTGCCAGCAGCGGTCTAGCGGGGACGAACACCGGGGAGCTGTTTTTT. Protein product: CASSGLAGTNTGELFF. The whole variable domain, filled in from reference TRBV2 and TRBJ2-2, reads EPEVTQTPSHQVTQMGQEVILRCVPISNHLYFYWYRQILGQKVEFLVSFYNNEISEKSEIFDDQFSVERPDGSNFTLKIRSTKLEDSAMYFCASSGLAGTNTGELFFGEGSRLTVL.

The chain links TRBV5-5 to TRBJ2-7; 10 bases map to TRBD1. This CDR3 is 18 amino acids long. V lost 2 bases to trimming and J lost 0 bases; unmatched junction nucleotides: 11. Germline lookup yields CDR1 SGHKS and CDR2 YYEKEE (reference sequence). CDR3 bases: TGTGCCAGCAGCTTAATGGGCGCCGGGACAGGGGTCTCCTACGAGCAGTACTTC. This sequence encodes CASSLMGAGTGVSYEQYF. The full variable domain, in which reference TRBV5-5 and TRBJ2-7 provide the parts outside the CDR3, is DAGVTQSPTHLIKTRGQQVTLRCSPISGHKSVSWYQQVLGQGPQFIFQYYEKEERGRGNFPDRFSARQFPNYSSELNVNALLLGDSALYLCASSLMGAGTGVSYEQYFGPGTRLTVT.

J is TRBJ2-1 and V is TRBV19; 8 nucleotides agree with TRBD1. Germline values: CDR1 LNHDA, CDR2 SQIVND (reference sequence). The J segment lost 7 bases and the V segment lost 6 bases, leaving 8 bases of the junction unmatched. The CDR3 totals 14 residues. The CDR3 DNA reads as TGTGCCAGTAGCCAGGACAGGGCTAGGAATGAGCAGTTCTTC. Its protein is CASSQDRARNEQFF.

V and J are TRBV18 and TRBJ1-6, with D maybe TRBD1 (6 bases). The V and J ends lost 6 bases and 7 bases respectively, with 13 bases between them. The germline V gene encodes CDR1 KGHSH and CDR2 LQKENI. The CDR3 extends over 14 amino acids. CDR3 nucleotide sequence: TGTGCCAGCTCGCAAGACAGGAACAATTCACCCCTCCACTTT. It encodes CASSQDRNNSPLHF. The full variable domain, rest sourced from reference TRBV18 and TRBJ1-6, is NAGVMQNPRHLVRRRGQEARLRCSPMKGHSHVYWYRQLPEEGLKFMVYLQKENIIDESGMPKERFSAEFPKEGPSILRIQQVVRGDSAAYFCASSQDRNNSPLHFGNGTRLTVT.

This CDR3 reads CASSWEAEAFF. The CDR3 DNA reads as TGTGCCAGCAGCTGGGAAGCTGAAGCTTTCTTT. The V gene is TRBV28, the J gene TRBJ1-1; D is ambiguous. V was shortened by 6 bases and J by 6 bases, with 8 bases between the two germline ends. This CDR3 contains 11 residues. The V gene's germline CDR1 is MDHEN and CDR2 SYDVKM.

This clone was found a few times. The chain links TRBV10-2 to TRBJ1-5; TRBD1 matches at 8 bases. Trimming at V came to 5 bases and at J to 4 bases, leaving 10 bases not matched to a gene. Germline V CDR1 and CDR2: WSHSY, SAAADI. The CDR3 runs to 16 residues. CDR3 nucleotides: TGCGCCAGCAGTCAGGGAGGAGACAGGGGAAATCAGCCCCAGCATTTT. This sequence encodes CASSQGGDRGNQPQHF.

V and J are TRBV5-4 and TRBJ2-6; D is undetermined. The V end was cut by 8 bases, the J end by 1 base, with 7 bases between. The germline gives CDR1 SGHNT, CDR2 YYREEE (reference sequence). The CDR3 has 13 amino acids. The CDR3 DNA reads TGTGCCAGTTTATTGTCTGGGGCCAACGTCCTGACTTTC. It yields the protein CASLLSGANVLTF.

This rearrangement joins TRBV20-1 to TRBJ2-1, with a tentative D call TRBD2 (6 bases). Germline V gives CDR1 DFQATT, CDR2 SNEGSKA (reference sequence). The germline V and J ends were trimmed by 6 bases and 11 bases, with 11 bases remaining between them. CDR3 length: 10 residues. CDR3 DNA sequence: TGCAGTGCAGCTAGCGCGAAGCAGTTCTTC. This sequence encodes CSAASAKQFF.

The chain recombines TRBV6-5 with TRBJ2-2, with 10 bases lining up with TRBD1. The CDR3 runs to 15 residues. With V trimmed by 10 bases and J by 3 bases, 8 bases remained unmatched. CDR1 and CDR2 (germline): MNHEY, SVGAGI. The CDR3 protein is CAIKTGGEDTGELFF. CDR3 DNA: TGTGCCATCAAGACAGGGGGCGAAGACACCGGGGAGCTGTTTTTT.